This passage covers 32 T cell receptor beta chains from one sample sequenced in a study of spatial heterogeneity in lung cancer. TCRdb re-derived calls from the 5' RACE reads in MiXCR, one entry per CDR3 protein. The sample records 90,000 or so distinct CDR3 sequences, around 9% being singletons. Described time point: sample taken at primary tumor resection. Whole RNA from tumor, nontumor lung or frozen PBMC was sequenced unsorted. The material was PBMCs, obtained at surgery. These receptors were obtained from a male donor with early-stage non-small cell lung cancer.

This clonotype was found many times. The chain is built from TRBV21-1 and TRBJ2-5; TRBD2 is taken as the D call from the table, unchecked against the DNA. TRBV21-1 is an annotated pseudogene. The CDR3 runs to 17 residues. The CDR3 loop reads CAPRRGTSGEHQETQYF. The DNA of the CDR3 is TGTGCCCCTCGGAGGGGGACTAGCGGGGAGCACCAAGAGACCCAGTACTTC.

Ten or more counts support this clonotype. The chain couples TRBV10-3 to TRBJ2-7, with 8 bases fitting TRBD2. Germline CDR1 reads ENHRY; CDR2 reads SYGVKD. The CDR3 sequence is 14 residues long. Germline trimming cut 10 bases from V and 6 bases from J; bases unmatched to any gene: 14. CDR3 bases: TGTGCCACCAGGGAGGCAACCGGACTAGCCGAGCAGTACTTC. This gives the protein CATREATGLAEQYF.

This clonotype has ten or more counts. This chain uses TRBV10-3 with TRBJ1-1; D ambiguous. CDR3 size: 14 residues. Germline loops: CDR1 ENHRY, CDR2 SYGVKD. V was trimmed by 3 bases and J by 3 bases, leaving 11 bases between them. CDR3 in amino acids: CAISEGITYTEAFF. As DNA, the CDR3 is TGTGCCATCAGTGAAGGGATAACTTACACTGAAGCTTTCTTT.

This clonotype was detected many times. The chain couples TRBV30 to TRBJ1-3, with D unclear. The V end lost 5 bases, the J end lost 4 bases, and 9 bases lay between the germline ends. Germline CDR1 is GTSNPN and CDR2 is SVGIG (reference sequence). CDR3 size: 12 residues. DNA for the CDR3: TGTGCCTGGTCAGGATCCGGAAACACCATATATTTT. As protein: CAWSGSGNTIYF.

This rearrangement joins TRBV5-1 to TRBJ1-4; D remains ambiguous. V was trimmed by 0 bases and J by 8 bases, leaving 11 bases between them. CDR1 SGHRS and CDR2 YFSETQ come from the germline V gene. The length of the CDR3 is 14 residues. In DNA, the CDR3 is TGCGCCAGCAGCTTGGGGAATATAGGGGAAAAACTGTTTTTT. Amino acid sequence: CASSLGNIGEKLFF.

This sequence joins TRBV2 and TRBJ2-2, with 11 bases fitting TRBD2. The V gene's germline CDR1 is SNHLY and CDR2 FYNNEI. The CDR3 has 16 amino acids. J lost 6 bases, V lost 5 bases, and 8 bases had no gene match. The chain's CDR3 is CASSTRVSGRAGELFF. In nucleotides, the CDR3 is TGTGCCAGCAGTACCCGGGTTAGCGGGAGGGCCGGGGAGCTGTTTTTT.

The rearrangement uses TRBV9 and TRBJ1-1; no firm D call. Germline V gene sequence: CDR1 SGDLS, CDR2 YYNGEE. Trimming pared 0 bases from V and 3 bases from J, leaving 9 bases between. CDR3 length: 14 amino acids. As DNA, the CDR3 is TGTGCCAGCAGCGTAGCTCCCTTGCACACTGAAGCTTTCTTT. Translating it yields CASSVAPLHTEAFF. The full variable domain, with the rest looked up from reference TRBV9 and TRBJ1-1, is DSGVTQTPKHLITATGQRVTLRCSPRSGDLSVYWYQQSLDQGLQFLIQYYNGEERAKGNILERFSAQQFPDLHSELNLSSLELGDSALYFCASSVAPLHTEAFFGQGTRLTVV.

The CDR3 coding sequence is TGCGCCAGCAGCGCGAGCGGGGGCGACTCCTACGAGCAGTACTTC. It is translated as CASSASGGDSYEQYF. The chain links TRBV5-1 to TRBJ2-7; 8 bases fit TRBD2. CDR1 and CDR2 from the germline V gene are SGHRS and YFSETQ. V shed 4 bases, J shed 0 bases, and the junction held 6 bases outside the gene matches. The CDR3 runs to 15 residues.

J is TRBJ1-5 and V is TRBV7-2; no clear D. The CDR3 has 17 amino acids. From germline, CDR1 is SGHTA and CDR2 FQGNSA. V dropped 1 base and J dropped 0 bases, with 13 bases sitting between them. In DNA form, the CDR3 reads TGTGCCAGCAGCTTAGAGAACAGTTACTATAGCAATCAGCCCCAGCATTTT. Residues: CASSLENSYYSNQPQHF.

The rearrangement joins TRBV18 to TRBJ2-5; 8 bases align to TRBD2. This CDR3 is 17 amino acids long. Germline V gene data show CDR1 as KGHSH and CDR2 as LQKENI. V gave up 2 bases and J gave up 1 base; unmatched junction bases: 9. CDR3 residues: CASSPWNSGEIQETQYF. The CDR3 DNA reads as TGTGCCAGCTCACCATGGAATAGCGGGGAGATCCAAGAGACCCAGTACTTC.

The gene calls are TRBV10-3 and TRBJ1-1; the D is unclear. The germline V gene encodes CDR1 ENHRY and CDR2 SYGVKD. The CDR3 extends over 13 amino acids. Trimming took 4 bases from V and 6 from J, leaving 12 bases between them. The CDR3 protein is CAISAVEGAEAFF. CDR3 DNA sequence: TGTGCCATCAGTGCTGTGGAGGGAGCTGAAGCTTTCTTT.

For this clonotype: A much larger clone lies a single base off, so this may be a read error. The chain employs TRBV12-3 or TRBV12-4 and TRBJ2-3; D unclear. The germline V and J ends were trimmed by 10 bases and 5 bases, with 10 bases remaining between them. CDR3 length equals 11 residues. DNA for the CDR3: TGTGCCAACAGCCGCTTAGATACGCAGTATTTT. Protein product: CANSRLDTQYF.

This clonotype was picked up a small number of times. V gene TRBV19 combines with J gene TRBJ2-7; 7 bases map to TRBD1. Germline loops: CDR1 LNHDA, CDR2 SQIVND (reference sequence). Germline trimming cut 5 bases from V and 5 bases from J; bases unmatched to any gene: 6. CDR3 length equals 13 residues. Written as DNA, the CDR3 is TGTGCCAGTAGTTCCTTAACAGGGGACGAGCAGTACTTC. Translation: CASSSLTGDEQYF.

This clonotype has ten or more counts. The chain has TRBV10-3 and TRBJ1-2, with 7 nucleotides matching TRBD1. CDR1 and CDR2 (germline): ENHRY, SYGVKD. The CDR3 sequence is 15 residues long. With V trimmed by 4 bases and J by 0 bases, 5 bases remained unmatched. Here the CDR3 reads CAISASGGANYGYTF. For the CDR3, the DNA is TGTGCCATCAGTGCATCAGGGGGAGCTAACTATGGCTACACCTTC.

The chain carries TRBV6-6 and TRBJ2-7, with TRBD2 matching 9 bases. Germline CDR1 reads MNHNY; CDR2 reads SVGAGI (reference sequence). The V gene end was trimmed by 0 bases and the J gene end by 4 bases; junction bases not matched to a gene: 1. This CDR3 is 14 amino acids long. The CDR3 spells CASSYSRGGYEQYF. The CDR3 nucleotides are TGTGCCAGCAGTTACTCGCGGGGGGGGTACGAGCAGTACTTC.

V gene TRBV28 combines with J gene TRBJ2-1, with 11 nucleotides matching TRBD2. Germline V gene lookup returns CDR1 MDHEN and CDR2 SYDVKM. The junction had 5 bases not matched to a gene; V was cut back by 2 bases and J by 8 bases. This CDR3 spans 15 amino acids. The CDR3, as DNA: TGTGCCAGCAGTTTAACTAGCGGGAGAATACATGAGCAGTTCTTC. Translating gives CASSLTSGRIHEQFF.

This chain connects TRBV20-1 to TRBJ2-3; 10 positions match TRBD2. CDR3 length equals 15 residues. Germline V gene lookup returns CDR1 DFQATT and CDR2 SNEGSKA (reference sequence). Trimming cost V 4 bases and J 6 bases; bases outside gene matches: 10. CDR3: CSATELAGLQDTQYF. DNA of the CDR3: TGCAGTGCTACAGAACTAGCGGGATTACAGGATACGCAGTATTTT.

The V call is TRBV6-9, the J call TRBJ1-1; the D gene is possibly TRBD1 (6 bases). The CDR3 loop spans 13 amino acids. The germline V and J ends were trimmed by 7 bases and 5 bases, with 14 bases remaining between them. CDR1 MNHGY and CDR2 SVAAGI come from the germline V gene. Here the CDR3 DNA reads TGTGCCAGCACCATACAGGGAAGGACTGAAGCTTTCTTT. It encodes CASTIQGRTEAFF.

The chain uses TRBV28 and TRBJ2-5, with D unresolved. The V gene lost 6 bases and the J gene lost 1 base, with 12 bases spanning the gap. Per the germline V gene, CDR1 is MDHEN and CDR2 is SYDVKM. This CDR3 comprises 14 residues. The CDR3 spells CASSFVAAQETQYF. CDR3 DNA: TGTGCCAGCAGCTTTGTAGCAGCCCAAGAGACCCAGTACTTC.

This clonotype was recorded a few times. The chain couples TRBV2 to TRBJ1-1, with 8 positions matching TRBD1. V shed 6 bases and J 12 bases; nucleotides not matched to a gene: 9. There are 12 residues in the CDR3. Germline V gene sequence: CDR1 SNHLY, CDR2 FYNNEI. Written as DNA, the CDR3 is TGTGCCAGCAGGGGTCCGACAGGGGCGACTTTCTTT. The encoded protein is CASRGPTGATFF.

This clonotype was found a few times. The chain combines TRBV12-3 or TRBV12-4 with TRBJ2-7; TRBD2 agrees at 8 bases. The J segment lost 0 bases and the V segment lost 6 bases, leaving 4 bases of the junction unmatched. CDR3 length equals 14 residues. CDR3: CASRSGGHSYEQYF. CDR3 DNA sequence: TGTGCCAGCAGGAGCGGGGGTCACTCCTACGAGCAGTACTTC.

With regard to this clonotype: One junction end disagrees with the germline gene, perhaps due to a read error. The V call is TRBV6-2 or TRBV6-3, the J call TRBJ2-7; D perhaps matches TRBD1 (5 bases). This CDR3 contains 15 residues. Germline CDR1 and CDR2: MNHEY and SVGEGT. CDR3 residues: CAGSPPLRAWYEQYF. The CDR3 DNA reads as TGTGCCGGCAGTCCCCCGCTCAGGGCATGGTACGAGCAGTACTTC.

The sample holds many counts of this clonotype. The rearrangement uses TRBV20-1 and TRBJ2-5; D ambiguous. CDR3 size: 9 residues. Germline V gene lookup returns CDR1 DFQATT and CDR2 SNEGSKA (reference sequence). The CDR3 sequence is CRKKETQYF. In nucleotides, the CDR3 is TGCAGGAAGAAAGAGACCCAGTACTTC.

This chain joins TRBV2 and TRBJ1-1; D unclear. The CDR3 length is 13 residues. CDR1 is SNHLY and CDR2 is FYNNEI in the germline V gene. V lost 6 bases, J lost 1 base, and 9 bases lay in between. The CDR3 coding sequence is TGTGCCAGCAGATTAGCAGGGAACACTGAAGCTTTCTTT. This sequence encodes CASRLAGNTEAFF.

This clonotype showed up just a few times. The gene calls are TRBV5-1 and TRBJ1-1, with 7 nucleotides matching TRBD1. Looked up from germline, CDR1 is SGHRS and CDR2 is YFSETQ. V gave up 4 bases and J gave up 1 base; unmatched junction bases: 4. This CDR3 contains 14 residues. CDR3 amino acids: CASSEGQPNTEAFF. The CDR3, as DNA: TGCGCCAGCAGCGAGGGACAGCCGAACACTGAAGCTTTCTTT.

As regards this clonotype: Germline and junction disagree at one end, which may indicate a read error. V usage is TRBV3-1 and J usage is TRBJ2-7, with D unclear. Germline CDR1 is LGHDT and CDR2 is YNNKEL (reference sequence). CDR3 length: 12 amino acids. The CDR3 DNA is TGTGCCAGCAGACAAGGAGCCTACGAGCAGTACTTC. Its protein is CASRQGAYEQYF.

V and J are TRBV7-2 and TRBJ1-2; no definite D call. The CDR3 length is 13 residues. V lost 8 bases, J lost 0 bases, and 10 bases lay in between. CDR1 and CDR2 (germline): SGHTA, FQGNSA. The CDR3 here is CASEDAPNYGYTF. CDR3 DNA: TGTGCCAGCGAGGACGCTCCTAACTATGGCTACACCTTC.

This clonotype was found a few times. This chain uses TRBV5-1 with TRBJ1-5; D gene unclear. Germline values: CDR1 SGHRS, CDR2 YFSETQ. Trimming left V 2 bases short and J 7 bases short, with 10 bases between. The CDR3 consists of 13 residues. CDR3 coding DNA: TGCGCCAGCAGCTTAAGTCCGGAGCAGCCCCAGCATTTT. Translated, it gives CASSLSPEQPQHF.

This clonotype was found many times. The chain joins TRBV5-4 to TRBJ1-1; a weak D match, TRBD1 (5 bases). The CDR3 consists of 14 residues. Trimming took 0 bases from V and 1 from J, leaving 7 bases between them. Germline values: CDR1 SGHNT, CDR2 YYREEE (reference sequence). Here the CDR3 reads CASSLAGTNTEAFF. DNA of the CDR3: TGTGCCAGCAGCTTGGCCGGGACGAACACTGAAGCTTTCTTT.

In this sample, this clonotype turned up a few times. The gene calls are TRBV5-1 and TRBJ2-1; D remains unclear. Trimming removed 0 bases at V and 2 bases at J, with 12 bases between. This CDR3 region has 16 residues. CDR1 SGHRS and CDR2 YFSETQ come from the germline V gene. The CDR3 sequence is CASSLEGAPPYNEQFF. CDR3 DNA: TGCGCCAGCAGCTTGGAAGGCGCTCCACCCTACAATGAGCAGTTCTTC.

J is TRBJ1-5 and V is TRBV30; D possibly corresponds to TRBD1 (6 bases). V lost 1 base, J lost 6 bases, and 7 bases lay in between. The CDR3 is 12 amino acids. The germline V gene encodes CDR1 GTSNPN and CDR2 SVGIG (reference sequence). The CDR3 nucleotides read TGTGCCTGGAGTGGGGGGCTTCAGCCCCAGCATTTT. Translation gives CAWSGGLQPQHF.

This clonotype came up many times. V usage is TRBV5-5 and J usage is TRBJ2-4, with 8 nucleotides matching TRBD1. This CDR3 comprises 13 residues. Germline CDR1 is SGHKS and CDR2 is YYEKEE (reference sequence). Germline trimming cut 4 bases from V and 7 bases from J; bases unmatched to any gene: 4. In DNA, the CDR3 is TGTGCCAGCAGCCCCGGGACAGGTAACATTCAGTACTTC. It is translated as CASSPGTGNIQYF.